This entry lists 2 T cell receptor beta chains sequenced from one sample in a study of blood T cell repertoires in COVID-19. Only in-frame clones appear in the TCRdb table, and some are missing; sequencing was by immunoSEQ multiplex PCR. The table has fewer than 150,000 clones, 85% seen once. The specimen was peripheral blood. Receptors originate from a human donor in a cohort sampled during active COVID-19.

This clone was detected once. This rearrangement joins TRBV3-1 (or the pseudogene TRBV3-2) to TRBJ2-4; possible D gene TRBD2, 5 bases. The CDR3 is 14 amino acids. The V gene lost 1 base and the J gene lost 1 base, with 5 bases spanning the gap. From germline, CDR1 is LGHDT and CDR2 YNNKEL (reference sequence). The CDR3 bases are TGTGCCAGCAGCCAAGGAGGGGCCAAAAACATTCAGTACTTC. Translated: CASSQGGAKNIQYF.

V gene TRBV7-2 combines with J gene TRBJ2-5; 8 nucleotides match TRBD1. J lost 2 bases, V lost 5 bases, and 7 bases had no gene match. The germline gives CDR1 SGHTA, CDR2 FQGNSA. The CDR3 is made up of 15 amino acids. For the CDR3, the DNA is TGTGCCAGCAGCCTAGGGGGGACAGGACAAGAGACCCAGTACTTC. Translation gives CASSLGGTGQETQYF. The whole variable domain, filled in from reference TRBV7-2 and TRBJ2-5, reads GAGVSQSPSNKVTEKGKDVELRCDPISGHTALYWYRQSLGQGLEFLIYFQGNSAPDKSGLPSDRFSAERTGGSVSTLTIQRTQQEDSAVYLCASSLGGTGQETQYFGPGTRLLVL.